This TCR beta chain was recorded in a study of blood T cell repertoires in COVID-19. Across the study: The study drew acute and convalescent COVID-19 samples from the United States, Italy and Spain. The analysed material was cDNA or gDNA that came from T cells, B-cell-depleted T cells, or PBMCs.

The authors' processing: Amplifying reference gene primers gave estimates of nucleated cell counts. Sequencing used immunoSEQ multiplex PCR; TCRdb keeps in-frame clones, though not all of them. The V and J calls and the clone size are those of that table, but D and trimming were determined from the DNA. The data show roughly 200,000 clones, 86% seen once. The sequencing input was peripheral blood. The receptor was isolated from a woman under 40 with active or convalescent COVID-19.

The chain's CDR3 is CSGGQRNTEAFF. The CDR3 DNA reads as TGCAGCGGAGGACAGCGGAACACTGAAGCTTTCTTT. The chain joins TRBV29-1 to TRBJ1-1; TRBD1 might be the D (6 bases). The germline V gene has CDR1 SQVTM and CDR2 ANQGSEA. The V end was cut by 7 bases, the J end by 1 base, with 10 bases between. CDR3 size: 12 residues.